Reported below is one T cell receptor beta chain. The data were produced by immunoSEQ multiplex PCR, yet TCRdb's version contains in-frame clones alone and is incomplete. The sample carries some 180,000 clones, approximately 80% recorded once. J gave up 9 bases and V 3 bases, and 1 base lay outside the gene matches. Germline V gives CDR1 SGDLS, CDR2 YYNGEE. The CDR3 has 12 residues. A COVID-19 case was met by exposed participants within 2 weeks before study entry. The data originate from a study of blood T cell repertoires in COVID-19. Looking at the study overall: Sample material is recorded as cDNA or gDNA derived from T cells, B-cell-depleted T cells, or PBMCs.

The sample consisted of PBMCs or T cells enriched from blood (not recorded which). The clonotype comes from a man aged 60 to 69 who had been exposed to COVID-19. The genes are TRBV9 and TRBJ2-1; 9 positions agree with TRBD2. CDR3 coding DNA: TGTGCCAGCAGCGCACTAGCGGGTGAGCAGTTCTTC. It is translated as CASSALAGEQFF. Filled out from reference TRBV9 and TRBJ2-1, the complete variable domain reads DSGVTQTPKHLITATGQRVTLRCSPRSGDLSVYWYQQSLDQGLQFLIQYYNGEERAKGNILERFSAQQFPDLHSELNLSSLELGDSALYFCASSALAGEQFFGPGTRLTVL.